This TCR beta chain originates from a study of blood T cell repertoires in COVID-19. For the study at large: The analysed material was cDNA or gDNA that came from T cells, B-cell-depleted T cells, or PBMCs.

Germline CDR1 MNHEY, CDR2 SVGAGI. CDR3 length: 15 amino acids. V lost 7 bases to trimming and J lost 3 bases; unmatched junction nucleotides: 8. Measured with immunoSEQ multiplex PCR; TCRdb has only the in-frame clones, and not every one. The sample holds about 20,000 clones, about 91% seen once. The sample was peripheral blood. The J gene is TRBJ1-5, the V gene TRBV6-5; TRBD1 matches at 8 bases. The clonotype originates from an older man with active COVID-19. CDR3: CASNPGGQFNQPQHF. CDR3 nucleotide sequence: TGTGCCAGCAACCCAGGGGGCCAATTCAATCAGCCCCAGCATTTT.